This T cell receptor (beta chain) came from a study of CD8 T cells in ankylosing spondylitis. Study-wide results and caveats: Disease-linked clones, CD8+, were relatively rare in peripheral blood. Several of the motif variants were reported before in synovial fluid and blood from reactive arthritis. Researchers reportedly found disease-linked clones significantly enriched in matched ankylosing spondylitis synovial fluid.

Germline CDR1 and CDR2: DFQATT and SNEGSKA (reference sequence). The CDR3 extends over 14 amino acids. V trimming: 0 bases; J trimming: 4 bases; junction bases outside the gene matches: 4. As the method for making TCR beta libraries, quantitative 5'-RACE with molecular barcodes was used. TCRdb reanalysed the 5' RACE reads using MiXCR and keeps one entry per CDR3 protein. Found here are 150,000 to 200,000 distinct CDR3 sequences, over 10% of them singletons; the top ten hold around 10%. As to this clonotype: Its specificity is not known.

This TCR derives from a female donor with ankylosing spondylitis or in good health (not recorded which). The chain recombines TRBV20-1 with TRBJ2-3, with 7 positions matching TRBD2. Material: blood, either unsorted or a sorted T cell fraction (not recorded which). The DNA for the CDR3 is TGCAGTGCTAGAGATCCGGGGGGAGCAGATACGCAGTATTTT. Translation: CSARDPGGADTQYF.